The following is a T cell receptor beta chain sequence with its context. The antigen is unknown. The V gene end was trimmed by 5 bases and the J gene end by 6 bases; junction bases not matched to a gene: 5. The CDR3 covers 13 residues. Germline lookup yields CDR1 SGDLS and CDR2 YYNGEE. The sample belongs to a study of sequential checkpoint blockade in melanoma. Study-level background: 91 pretreatment tumor DNA samples were TCRβ immunosequenced. Study-level points and caveats: Clinical benefit was about 30 times likelier when tumor T-cell fraction and clonality increased.

Some clones are missing from TCRdb's copy, which holds only in-frame ones; the method was immunoSEQ multiplex PCR. This sample has roughly 18,000 clones, with roughly two thirds found just once. Stated treatment: randomized to nivolumab then ipilimumab (arm A) or the reverse (arm B). This receptor was obtained from a human donor with melanoma. The source was tumor tissue (inferred from file names), collected from a patient given nivolumab and ipilimumab in sequence. This chain links TRBV9 with TRBJ1-5; 7 bases match TRBD1. The CDR3 DNA is TGTGCCAGCAGAGGGACAGTAACTCAGCCCCAGCATTTT. This encodes CASRGTVTQPQHF.